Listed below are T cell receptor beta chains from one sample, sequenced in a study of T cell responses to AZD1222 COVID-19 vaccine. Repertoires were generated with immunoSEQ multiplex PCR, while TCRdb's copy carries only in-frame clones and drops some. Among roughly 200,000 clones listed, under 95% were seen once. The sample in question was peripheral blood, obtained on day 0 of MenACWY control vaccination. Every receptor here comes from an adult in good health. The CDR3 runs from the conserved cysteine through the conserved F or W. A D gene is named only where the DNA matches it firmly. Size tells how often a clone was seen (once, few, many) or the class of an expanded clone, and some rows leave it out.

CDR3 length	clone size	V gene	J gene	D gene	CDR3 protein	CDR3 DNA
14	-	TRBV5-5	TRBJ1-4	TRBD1	CASSLGTGGEKLFF	TGTGCCAGCAGCCTCGGGACAGGGGGTGAAAAACTGTTTTTT
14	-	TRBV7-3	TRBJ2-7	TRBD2	CASSPSSGSYEQYF	TGTGCCAGCAGCCCCTCTAGCGGATCCTACGAGCAGTACTTC
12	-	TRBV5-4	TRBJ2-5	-	CASWGPEKTEYF	TGTGCCAGCTGGGGACCTGAGAAGACCGAGTACTTC
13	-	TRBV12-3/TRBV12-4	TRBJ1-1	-	CASSLSPNTEAFF	TGTGCCAGCAGTTTATCGCCGAACACTGAAGCTTTCTTT
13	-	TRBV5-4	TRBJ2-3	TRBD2	CASGLAGGDTQYF	TGTGCCAGCGGACTAGCGGGGGGTGATACGCAGTATTTT
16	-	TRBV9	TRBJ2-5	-	CASSAARGSGRETQYF	TGTGCCAGCAGCGCCGCCCGGGGGTCAGGCCGAGAGACCCAGTACTTC
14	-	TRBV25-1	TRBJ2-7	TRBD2	CASSAGGGAYEQYF	TGTGCCAGCAGTGCGGGCGGGGGGGCCTACGAGCAGTACTTC
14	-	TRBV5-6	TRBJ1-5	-	CASSLGQHNQPQHF	TGTGCCAGCAGCTTGGGGCAGCACAATCAGCCCCAGCATTTT
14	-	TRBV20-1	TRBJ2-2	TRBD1	CSASRQGNTGELFF	TGCAGTGCTAGTAGACAGGGCAACACCGGGGAGCTGTTTTTT
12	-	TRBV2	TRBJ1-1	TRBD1	CASRGQGTEAFF	TGTGCCAGCAGAGGACAGGGAACTGAAGCTTTCTTT
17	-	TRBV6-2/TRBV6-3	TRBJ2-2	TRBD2	CASSLGLAGWNTGELFF	TGTGCCAGCAGTTTGGGACTAGCGGGTTGGAACACCGGGGAGCTGTTTTTT
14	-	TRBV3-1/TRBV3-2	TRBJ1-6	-	CASSLGRVNSPLHF	TGTGCCAGCAGCCTCGGACGGGTAAATTCACCCCTCCACTTT
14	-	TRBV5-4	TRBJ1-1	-	CASSAEGIRTEAFF	TGTGCCAGCAGCGCAGAGGGTATTCGCACTGAAGCTTTCTTT
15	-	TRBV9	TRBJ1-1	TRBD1	CASSRGRSGGTEAFF	TGTGCCAGCAGCCGTGGTCGGTCAGGGGGCACTGAAGCTTTCTTT
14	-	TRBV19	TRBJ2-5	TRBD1	CASRRQGAGETQYF	TGTGCCAGTAGACGACAGGGGGCTGGGGAGACCCAGTACTTC
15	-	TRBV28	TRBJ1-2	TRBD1	CASSLQGTGNYGYTF	TGTGCCAGCAGTTTACAGGGGACAGGGAACTATGGCTACACCTTC
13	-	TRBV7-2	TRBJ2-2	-	CASSLGPTGELFF	TGTGCCAGCAGCTTAGGTCCCACCGGGGAGCTGTTTTTT
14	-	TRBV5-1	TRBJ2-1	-	CASSLASSMGEQFF	TGCGCCAGCAGCTTGGCCAGCTCAATGGGTGAGCAGTTCTTC
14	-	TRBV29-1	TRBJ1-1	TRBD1	CSVEAGTGEPEAFF	TGCAGCGTTGAAGCCGGGACAGGGGAACCTGAAGCTTTCTTT
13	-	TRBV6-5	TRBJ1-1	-	CASSRGMNTEAFF	TGTGCCAGCAGTAGGGGGATGAACACTGAAGCTTTCTTT
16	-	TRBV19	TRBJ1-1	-	CASSTGHSLANTEAFF	TGTGCCAGTAGTACGGGACATTCCCTGGCGAACACTGAAGCTTTCTTT
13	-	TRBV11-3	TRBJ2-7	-	CASSPDTDYEQYF	TGTGCCAGCAGCCCCGACACCGACTACGAGCAGTACTTC
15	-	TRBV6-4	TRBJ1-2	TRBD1	CASSKTPTGDYGYTF	TGTGCCAGCAGTAAAACCCCCACAGGGGACTATGGCTACACCTTC
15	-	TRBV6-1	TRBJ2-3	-	CASSDRGLSTDTQYF	TGTGCCAGCAGTGACCGGGGCCTTAGCACAGATACGCAGTATTTT
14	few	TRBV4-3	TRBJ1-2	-	CASSHGTENYGYTF	TGCGCCAGCAGCCACGGGACGGAGAACTATGGCTACACCTTC
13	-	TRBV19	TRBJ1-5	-	CASSIVPRQPQHF	TGTGCCAGTAGTATAGTCCCGCGGCAGCCCCAGCATTTT
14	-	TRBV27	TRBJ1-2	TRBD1	CASSLHQGDYGYTF	TGTGCCAGCAGTTTACATCAGGGGGACTATGGCTACACCTTC
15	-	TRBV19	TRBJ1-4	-	CASSSDSATNEKLFF	TGTGCCAGCAGTTCCGACAGCGCAACTAATGAAAAACTGTTTTTT
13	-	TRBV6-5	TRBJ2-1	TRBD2	CASSSQRGGEQFF	TGTGCCAGCAGTAGTCAGCGGGGCGGTGAGCAGTTCTTC
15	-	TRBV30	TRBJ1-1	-	CAWSVRRRGGTEAFF	TGTGCCTGGAGTGTACGACGACGGGGAGGGACTGAAGCTTTCTTT
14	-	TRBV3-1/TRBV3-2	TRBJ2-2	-	CASSPVLVSGELFF	TGTGCCAGCAGCCCCGTCCTGGTTTCCGGGGAGCTGTTTTTT